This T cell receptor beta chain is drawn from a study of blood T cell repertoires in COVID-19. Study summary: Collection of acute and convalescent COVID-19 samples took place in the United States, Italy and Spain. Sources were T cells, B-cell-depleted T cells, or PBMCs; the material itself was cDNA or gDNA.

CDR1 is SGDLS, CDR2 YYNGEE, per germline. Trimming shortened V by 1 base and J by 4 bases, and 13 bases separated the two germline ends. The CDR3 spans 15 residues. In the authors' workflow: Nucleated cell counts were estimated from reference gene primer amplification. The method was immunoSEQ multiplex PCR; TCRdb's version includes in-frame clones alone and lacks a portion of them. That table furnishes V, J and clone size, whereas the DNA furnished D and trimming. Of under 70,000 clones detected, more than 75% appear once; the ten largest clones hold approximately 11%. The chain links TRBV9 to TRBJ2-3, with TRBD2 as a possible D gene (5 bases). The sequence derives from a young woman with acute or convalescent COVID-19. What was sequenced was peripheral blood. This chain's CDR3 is CASSVQRGLADTQYF. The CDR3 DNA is TGTGCCAGCAGCGTACAACGCGGGCTTGCAGATACGCAGTATTTT.